The 14 T cell receptor beta chains in this list originate from one sample, sequenced in a study of blood T cell repertoires in COVID-19. Measured with immunoSEQ multiplex PCR; TCRdb has only the in-frame clones, and not every one. This repertoire shows approximately 100,000 clones, 70% to 90% found once; its top ten account for about 14%. Specimen: peripheral blood. Every receptor here comes from a woman aged 70 to 79 with acute or convalescent COVID-19.

The chain joins TRBV7-2 to TRBJ2-7; a weak D match, TRBD1 (5 bases). The CDR3 extends over 14 amino acids. Per the germline V gene, CDR1 is SGHTA and CDR2 is FQGNSA. V lost 2 bases, J lost 2 bases, and 10 bases lay in between. CDR3 sequence: CASSLTTATYEQYV. CDR3 in DNA: TGTGCCAGCAGCTTAACGACAGCGACCTACGAGCAGTACGTC.

This clone was seen at least ten times. The V gene is TRBV11-2, the J gene TRBJ1-2; no firm D call. From germline, CDR1 is SGHAT and CDR2 FQNNGV. The length of the CDR3 is 13 residues. V was clipped by 3 bases and J by 1 base, with 6 bases between them. The CDR3 here is CASSFAGNYGYTF. CDR3 bases: TGTGCCAGCAGCTTCGCGGGTAACTATGGCTACACCTTC. Complete variable domain (other parts from reference TRBV11-2 and TRBJ1-2): EAGVAQSPRYKIIEKRQSVAFWCNPISGHATLYWYQQILGQGPKLLIQFQNNGVVDDSQLPKDRFSAERLKGVDSTLKIQPAKLEDSAVYLCASSFAGNYGYTFGSGTRLTVV.

The rearrangement joins TRBV19 to TRBJ1-2, with D perhaps matching TRBD1 (6 bases). The V end lost 10 bases, the J end lost 6 bases, and 15 bases lay between the germline ends. CDR3 size: 12 residues. CDR1 is LNHDA and CDR2 is SQIVND in the germline V gene (reference sequence). The CDR3 is CATTEQGDGYTF. The DNA of the CDR3 is TGTGCCACCACGGAACAGGGCGATGGCTACACCTTC.

V and J are TRBV6-2 or TRBV6-3 and TRBJ2-5; possible D gene TRBD1, 7 bases. The CDR3 has 15 residues. Trimming shortened V by 5 bases and J by 0 bases, and 13 bases separated the two germline ends. The germline CDR1 and CDR2 sequences are MNHEY and SVGEGT. CDR3 region: CASSAGQTYQETQYF. CDR3 nucleotides: TGTGCCAGCAGTGCGGGACAGACGTACCAAGAGACCCAGTACTTC.

This clone appeared a single time. J is TRBJ2-3 and V is TRBV5-1; 10 nucleotides line up with TRBD2. The CDR3 covers 16 residues. Germline CDR1 and CDR2: SGHRS and YFSETQ. V lost 7 bases and J lost 2; bases outside the gene matches: 10. CDR3 region: CASRPGTSANTDTQYF. CDR3 DNA: TGCGCCAGCCGTCCCGGGACTAGCGCGAACACAGATACGCAGTATTTT.

V gene TRBV2 combines with J gene TRBJ1-5, with D perhaps matching TRBD1 (6 bases). The CDR3 has 14 amino acids. The V and J ends lost 5 bases and 6 bases respectively, with 14 bases between them. The germline V gene encodes CDR1 SNHLY and CDR2 FYNNEI. The CDR3 sequence is CASSPGTRGQPQHF. The CDR3 DNA reads as TGTGCCAGCAGTCCCGGGACAAGGGGTCAGCCCCAGCATTTT.

In this sample, this clone turned up once. The rearrangement links TRBV5-8 to TRBJ2-7; 9 bases align to TRBD2. The germline V gene has CDR1 SGHTS and CDR2 YDEGEE. The CDR3 extends over 15 amino acids. Trimming cost V 4 bases and J 5 bases; bases outside gene matches: 10. The CDR3 DNA sequence: TGTGCCAGCAGCAACCCGGGACTAGCTTACGACGAGCAGTACGTC. This codes for CASSNPGLAYDEQYV.

The chain couples TRBV15 to TRBJ2-1; 9 nucleotides line up with TRBD2. Unmatched junction bases numbered 9, after V lost 0 bases and J lost 6 bases. From germline, CDR1 is LNHNV and CDR2 YYDKDF (reference sequence). This CDR3 has 17 amino acids. CDR3 loop: CATSRDEGTSSRNEQFF. The CDR3 bases are TGTGCCACCAGCAGAGATGAGGGGACTAGCAGTCGCAATGAGCAGTTCTTC.

The rearrangement links TRBV7-8 to TRBJ1-3; TRBD1 is a possible D gene (5 bases). The CDR3 has 17 amino acids. V was shortened by 2 bases and J by 0 bases, with 14 bases between the two germline ends. CDR1 is SGHVS and CDR2 is FQNEAQ in the germline V gene. The CDR3 nucleotides are TGTGCCAGCAGCTTAAGGCGGGACGTGAGCTCTGGAAACACCATATATTTT. Protein: CASSLRRDVSSGNTIYF.

The chain uses TRBV5-4 and TRBJ1-2; D unclear. Looked up from germline, CDR1 is SGHNT and CDR2 is YYREEE (reference sequence). The CDR3 is made up of 15 amino acids. Deletions cut 4 bases from V and 0 bases from J, with 13 bases between. This CDR3 is CASSLSVGANYGYTF. For the CDR3, the DNA is TGTGCCAGCAGCCTCTCGGTCGGAGCTAACTATGGCTACACCTTC.

This clone was counted at least ten times. The CDR3 sequence is CASSLSTGGSYGYTF. The CDR3 coding sequence is TGTGCCAGCAGCTTATCCACAGGGGGCTCCTATGGCTACACCTTC. V usage is TRBV7-9 and J usage is TRBJ1-2; 9 bases fit TRBD1. The germline V gene has CDR1 SEHNR and CDR2 FQNEAQ (reference sequence). The CDR3 totals 15 residues. With V trimmed by 2 bases and J by 4 bases, 5 bases remained unmatched. Complete variable domain (other parts from reference TRBV7-9 and TRBJ1-2): DTGVSQNPRHKITKRGQNVTFRCDPISEHNRLYWYRQTLGQGPEFLTYFQNEAQLEKSRLLSDRFSAERPKGSFSTLEIQRTEQGDSAMYLCASSLSTGGSYGYTFGSGTRLTVV.

V is TRBV5-1 and J is TRBJ1-1; 7 bases line up with TRBD1. Germline V gives CDR1 SGHRS, CDR2 YFSETQ. CDR3 length: 15 residues. With V trimmed by 0 bases and J by 0 bases, 2 bases remained unmatched. CDR3 nucleotide sequence: TGCGCCAGCAGCTTGGCAACAGGGGTGAACACTGAAGCTTTCTTT. Amino acid sequence: CASSLATGVNTEAFF.

This clone was found once. The chain is built from TRBV19 and TRBJ1-6; D is unclear. Deletions cut 4 bases from V and 7 bases from J, with 8 bases between. CDR3 size: 13 residues. Germline CDR1 reads LNHDA; CDR2 reads SQIVND (reference sequence). The CDR3 coding sequence is TGTGCCAGTAGTAACAGCCTAAATTCACCCCTCCACTTT. Translation: CASSNSLNSPLHF.

V usage is TRBV28 and J usage is TRBJ1-5; tentative D call: TRBD1 (6 bases). The germline V and J ends were trimmed by 3 bases and 7 bases, with 13 bases remaining between them. This CDR3 contains 14 residues. Germline lookup yields CDR1 MDHEN and CDR2 SYDVKM. CDR3 bases: TGTGCCAGCAGTTTGACAGGAGTTTACCAGCCCCAGCATTTT. This gives the protein CASSLTGVYQPQHF.